This T cell receptor (beta chain) originates from a study of Graves' ophthalmopathy and Graves' hyperthyroidism. Transcripts of RNA were the source for amplifying TCR beta CDR3 regions. The authors performed first-round RT-PCR with HTBI primers and then a second-round multiplex PCR. From the multiplex PCR reads, TCRdb called clonotypes with MiXCR, one entry per CDR3 protein. The sample holds approximately 380,000 distinct CDR3 sequences, roughly 20% seen once. This clonotype was observed at least ten times. Germline loops: CDR1 SGHTA, CDR2 FQGTGA. CDR3 length: 16 residues. Trimming cost V 1 base and J 4 bases, with 13 bases left between them.

The sequence came from a woman in her late teens or twenties with stable Graves' hyperthyroidism. V is TRBV7-3 and J is TRBJ2-2, with a weak D call TRBD1 (5 bases). Sequencing was done on a sample of peripheral blood. The CDR3, as DNA: TGTGCCAGCAGCTTAAAGGGCAGGGATCGCACCGGGGAGCTGTTTTTT. Protein sequence: CASSLKGRDRTGELFF.